This T cell receptor beta chain was obtained from a study of cytomegalovirus exposure and HLA in healthy donors. As to this clone: Its antigen is not identified.

Study-level findings and limits: The study recorded 150 to 200 TCR beta chains that were cytomegalovirus-associated. Whilst most TCR sequences proved rare, a subset of public TCRs occurred across many donors.

The table came from immunoSEQ multiplex PCR; TCRdb's copy has only in-frame clones and leaves some out. The sample lists 120,000 or so clones, around 88% seen once, with about 1.7% in the top ten. The donors were members of the validation cohort, which comprised 120 subjects and was separate from the first cohort of roughly 700 subjects. Sequenced input: PBMCs. The TCR originated in a man between 18 and 35 years old in good health and CMV-seronegative.

Here the CDR3 reads CASGAGTQYF. The CDR3 coding sequence is TGTGCCAGCGGCGCGGGGACCCAGTACTTC. The gene calls are TRBV27 and TRBJ2-5, with a weak D call TRBD2 (5 bases). The V and J ends lost 8 bases and 7 bases respectively, with 8 bases between them. The CDR3 contains 10 residues. The germline V gene has CDR1 MNHEY and CDR2 SMNVEV (reference sequence).